This TCR beta chain appears in the sequencing data of a study of HIV-infected patients and healthy controls. Study-wide context: In 14 of 16 patients, CD4 counts climbed slightly after three months but remained subnormal. Whole-study findings and limits: HIV+ repertoires were severely depleted of MAIT alpha-chain CDR3s, unlike healthy controls. HIV-associated CDR3 frequencies dropped significantly during therapy; CMV-associated ones, mostly rising, changed nonsignificantly.

The CDR3 totals 15 residues. Germline CDR1 and CDR2: SGHRS and YFSETQ. Trimming stripped 4 bases from V and 2 bases from J, with 12 bases between. Reverse transcription used about 500 ng RNA and constant-region primers for alpha and beta. Separate chain-specific third strand synthesis with multiplexing indices produced the alpha and beta libraries. Second strand synthesis was primed from the SP2 site. TCRdb reanalysed the 5' RACE reads using MiXCR and keeps one entry per CDR3 protein. This sample yields 5,500 or so distinct CDR3 sequences, of which around 8.8% are seen a single time; less than 30% belongs to the top ten. Points on this clonotype: Its antigen is unknown.

Roughly three months, about 14 weeks, into antiretroviral therapy, follow-up blood was collected. The repertoire came from unfractionated whole blood and reflected all unsorted peripheral T cells. The sequence was obtained from an adult with HIV infection. Here the sequenced sample was blood, taken during antiretroviral therapy. V and J are TRBV5-1 and TRBJ2-2, with D possibly being TRBD1 (5 bases). CDR3: CASSIRGSNTGELFF. CDR3 sequence (DNA): TGCGCCAGCAGCATAAGGGGATCTAACACCGGGGAGCTGTTTTTT.